This entry lists 16 T cell receptor beta chains sequenced from one sample in a study of beta chain features in type 1 diabetes. The whole isolated RNA underwent reverse transcription, so sequencing captured expressed TCRB transcripts. Sequencing used immunoSEQ multiplex PCR; TCRdb keeps in-frame clones, though not all of them. This sample carries 300,000 to 400,000 clones, roughly 13% of them seen once, and the ten largest clones take less than 0.02%. What was sequenced was naive CD4+ T cells from blood. The receptors here all came from a man between 18 and 35 years old in good health.

The rearrangement links TRBV27 to TRBJ1-1; D is perhaps TRBD1 (6 bases). The germline gives CDR1 MNHEY, CDR2 SMNVEV (reference sequence). With 5 bases removed from V and 0 bases from J, the gap between germline ends came to 13 bases. The CDR3 consists of 15 residues. The CDR3 region is CASSPPGGLNTEAFF. CDR3 coding DNA: TGTGCCAGCAGTCCCCCCGGGGGGCTGAACACTGAAGCTTTCTTT.

The genes are TRBV28 and TRBJ2-3; maybe TRBD1 (5 bases). The CDR3 runs 15 residues. Germline CDR1 is MDHEN and CDR2 is SYDVKM. With 2 bases removed from V and 5 bases from J, the gap between germline ends came to 14 bases. As DNA, the CDR3 is TGTGCCAGCAGTTTACGGCAGGGTAGTGTAGATACGCAGTATTTT. As protein: CASSLRQGSVDTQYF.

The genes are TRBV11-2 and TRBJ2-2, with 10 bases aligning to TRBD1. The CDR3 totals 15 residues. The trim removed 5 bases at V and 6 bases at J, leaving 6 bases unmatched. The V gene's germline CDR1 is SGHAT and CDR2 FQNNGV. The chain's CDR3 is CASSPTGTGAGELFF. The CDR3 DNA sequence: TGTGCCAGCAGCCCCACCGGGACAGGGGCCGGGGAGCTGTTTTTT.

The chain carries TRBV10-3 and TRBJ1-2; the match to TRBD1 covers 9 bases. CDR1 is ENHRY and CDR2 is SYGVKD in the germline V gene. V lost 7 bases to trimming and J lost 5 bases; unmatched junction nucleotides: 11. This CDR3 has 15 residues. The CDR3 DNA sequence: TGTGCCATCAAAGGACAGGGGAACGGGGGTTATGGCTACACCTTC. Its translation is CAIKGQGNGGYGYTF.

This clone was counted a few times. The rearrangement links TRBV11-3 to TRBJ2-1, with no clear D. Germline V gene lookup returns CDR1 SGHNT and CDR2 YENEEA. This CDR3 comprises 15 residues. V gave up 5 bases and J gave up 4 bases, with 15 bases separating them. The CDR3 bases are TGTGCCAGCAGCCACCAAAGCCGCTTATACAATGAGCAGTTCTTC. It yields the protein CASSHQSRLYNEQFF.

The rearrangement uses TRBV10-3 and TRBJ1-5; a weak D match, TRBD1 (6 bases). V dropped 2 bases and J dropped 5 bases, with 10 bases sitting between them. Germline V gives CDR1 ENHRY, CDR2 SYGVKD. This CDR3 is built from 14 residues. Here the CDR3 DNA reads TGTGCCATCAGTGAGGGACAGCTTTATCAGCCCCAGCATTTT. It specifies CAISEGQLYQPQHF.

In its sample, this clone was seen a few times. The chain carries TRBV5-7 and TRBJ2-7; no definite D call. TRBV5-7 is placed among ORFs of uncertain function. There are 17 residues in the CDR3. The V and J ends lost 1 base and 1 base respectively, with 18 bases between them. CDR3 protein: CASSLLNAVQSSYEQYF. DNA for the CDR3: TGTGCCAGCAGCTTGTTAAACGCGGTGCAATCTTCCTACGAGCAGTACTTC.

This clone was seen a few times. The V call is TRBV30, the J call TRBJ2-7; 9 bases fit TRBD1. Germline CDR1 and CDR2: GTSNPN and SVGIG (reference sequence). This CDR3 is built from 12 residues. The V and J ends lost 5 bases and 6 bases, in that order; junction bases with no gene match: 5. This chain's CDR3 is CAWGDRAAEQYF. CDR3 nucleotide sequence: TGTGCCTGGGGGGACAGGGCGGCCGAGCAGTACTTC.

The chain carries TRBV10-3 and TRBJ2-2; 10 bases fit TRBD1. The V gene end was trimmed by 8 bases and the J gene end by 5 bases; junction bases not matched to a gene: 11. The CDR3 is made up of 16 amino acids. Germline CDR1 and CDR2: ENHRY and SYGVKD. CDR3: CAIANLGTGDTGELFF. CDR3 bases: TGTGCCATCGCTAATCTCGGGACAGGGGATACCGGGGAGCTGTTTTTT.

This clone was seen a handful of times. The chain uses TRBV4-2 and TRBJ2-7; 10 bases map to TRBD1. V lost 3 bases and J lost 2; bases outside the gene matches: 13. Germline V gene lookup returns CDR1 LGHNA and CDR2 YNFKEQ. The CDR3 sequence is 18 residues long. CDR3 DNA: TGTGCCAGCAGCCAGGAAGGACAGGGGGGGATCCCTACCTACGAGCAGTACTTC. It codes for CASSQEGQGGIPTYEQYF.

Only a few counts were recorded for this clone. CDR3 residues: CASSPRPRQSTDTQYF. CDR3 DNA sequence: TGTGCCAGCAGCCCAAGGCCCCGACAGAGCACAGATACGCAGTATTTT. This chain connects TRBV9 to TRBJ2-3; TRBD1 is a possible D gene (5 bases). Germline CDR1 is SGDLS and CDR2 is YYNGEE. The CDR3 contains 16 residues. The V and J ends lost 4 bases and 0 bases respectively, with 15 bases between them. The full variable domain, in which reference TRBV9 and TRBJ2-3 provide the parts outside the CDR3, is DSGVTQTPKHLITATGQRVTLRCSPRSGDLSVYWYQQSLDQGLQFLIQYYNGEERAKGNILERFSAQQFPDLHSELNLSSLELGDSALYFCASSPRPRQSTDTQYFGPGTRLTVL.

This clone was seen more than once but under ten times. The chain uses TRBV7-9 and TRBJ1-4; 9 bases align to TRBD1. The CDR3 totals 14 residues. Germline V CDR1 and CDR2: SEHNR, FQNEAQ (reference sequence). The ends lost 4 bases at V and 7 bases at J; junction bases unmatched: 4. CDR3 sequence (DNA): TGTGCCAGCAGCTCCGGGACAGGGCCTGAAAAACTGTTTTTT. It codes for CASSSGTGPEKLFF. Drawing the rest from reference TRBV7-9 and TRBJ1-4, the complete variable domain is DTGVSQNPRHKITKRGQNVTFRCDPISEHNRLYWYRQTLGQGPEFLTYFQNEAQLEKSRLLSDRFSAERPKGSFSTLEIQRTEQGDSAMYLCASSSGTGPEKLFFGSGTQLSVL.

There are a few counts of this clone. The chain couples TRBV5-1 to TRBJ2-5; D uncertain. V lost 0 bases and J lost 5, with 8 bases in between. The V gene's germline CDR1 is SGHRS and CDR2 YFSETQ. The CDR3 consists of 13 residues. The DNA for the CDR3 is TGCGCCAGCAGCTTGGGCCTAGACGAGACCCAGTACTTC. Protein product: CASSLGLDETQYF.

The CDR3 region is CASSKVIEVF. CDR3 in DNA: TGTGCCAGCAGCAAGGTAATTGAGGTTTTT. The chain uses TRBV21-1 and TRBJ1-4. TRBV21-1 counts as a pseudogene. This CDR3 is 10 amino acids long.

This clone was recorded a few times. The V gene is TRBV4-2, the J gene TRBJ2-2, with 7 positions matching TRBD1. The trim removed 4 bases at V and 4 bases at J, leaving 6 bases unmatched. Germline assignment: CDR1 LGHNA and CDR2 YNFKEQ. This CDR3 is 15 amino acids long. The DNA for the CDR3 is TGTGCCAGCAGCCGCGACAGGGTGGCCACCGGGGAGCTGTTTTTT. Its translation is CASSRDRVATGELFF.

In its sample, this clone was seen a few times. The chain's CDR3 is CASSGMTGAGNIQYF. DNA for the CDR3: TGTGCCAGCAGCGGAATGACAGGGGCTGGGAACATTCAGTACTTC. This rearrangement joins TRBV5-6 to TRBJ2-4; 8 nucleotides match TRBD1. This CDR3 is 15 amino acids long. The germline V gene has CDR1 SGHDT and CDR2 YYEEEE. With V trimmed by 4 bases and J by 7 bases, 10 bases remained unmatched.